This TCR beta chain is drawn from a study of OX40 agonist ivuxolimab in advanced cancers. Clones were read by immunoSEQ multiplex PCR, and TCRdb kept only the in-frame ones, dropping some. In the table there are roughly 81,000 clones, 70% to 90% of which are singletons. CDR1 is SGHAT and CDR2 is FQNNGV in the germline V gene. The V end was cut by 4 bases, the J end by 0 bases, with 14 bases between. CDR3 length: 16 residues. V is TRBV11-2 and J is TRBJ2-3; TRBD1 is a possible D gene (7 bases). The sequence derives from an adult with an advanced solid tumor such as melanoma, head and neck, liver or kidney cancer. Sequenced here: CD4+ or CD8+ T cells sorted from blood, sampled in a trial of the OX40 agonist ivuxolimab. Here the CDR3 reads CASSSHQGGSTDTQYF. Written as DNA, the CDR3 is TGTGCCAGCAGCTCCCATCAGGGGGGAAGCACAGATACGCAGTATTTT. The whole variable domain, remainder taken from reference TRBV11-2 and TRBJ2-3, is EAGVAQSPRYKIIEKRQSVAFWCNPISGHATLYWYQQILGQGPKLLIQFQNNGVVDDSQLPKDRFSAERLKGVDSTLKIQPAKLEDSAVYLCASSSHQGGSTDTQYFGPGTRLTVL.